Detailed here is one TCR beta chain. No antigen is known for it. This sample is part of a study of yellow fever vaccine responses in identical twins. Study-level results: Convergence reportedly seemed to mark part of the twins' vaccine T cell response, with personalization marking the rest.

TCRdb processed the RT-PCR reads anew with MiXCR; each CDR3 protein has one entry. Among over a thousand distinct CDR3 sequences listed, approximately 80% were seen once. V lost 1 base and J lost 4; bases outside the gene matches: 5. The germline gives CDR1 SGHTA, CDR2 FQGNSA. This CDR3 is 17 amino acids long. The receptor was derived from a female donor who received the yellow fever vaccine. The starting material was T cells from blood (PBMCs), unsorted or a sorted subset (not recorded which), obtained before or after yellow fever vaccination (not recorded which). This chain uses TRBV7-2 with TRBJ2-1; TRBD1 aligns across 12 bases. CDR3 protein: CASSLVSGQGAYNEQFF. In DNA form, the CDR3 reads TGTGCCAGCAGCTTAGTTTCGGGACAGGGGGCTTACAATGAGCAGTTCTTC. Combining the CDR3 with reference TRBV7-2 and TRBJ2-1 gives the whole variable domain GAGVSQSPSNKVTEKGKDVELRCDPISGHTALYWYRQSLGQGLEFLIYFQGNSAPDKSGLPSDRFSAERTGGSVSTLTIQRTQQEDSAVYLCASSLVSGQGAYNEQFFGPGTRLTVL.